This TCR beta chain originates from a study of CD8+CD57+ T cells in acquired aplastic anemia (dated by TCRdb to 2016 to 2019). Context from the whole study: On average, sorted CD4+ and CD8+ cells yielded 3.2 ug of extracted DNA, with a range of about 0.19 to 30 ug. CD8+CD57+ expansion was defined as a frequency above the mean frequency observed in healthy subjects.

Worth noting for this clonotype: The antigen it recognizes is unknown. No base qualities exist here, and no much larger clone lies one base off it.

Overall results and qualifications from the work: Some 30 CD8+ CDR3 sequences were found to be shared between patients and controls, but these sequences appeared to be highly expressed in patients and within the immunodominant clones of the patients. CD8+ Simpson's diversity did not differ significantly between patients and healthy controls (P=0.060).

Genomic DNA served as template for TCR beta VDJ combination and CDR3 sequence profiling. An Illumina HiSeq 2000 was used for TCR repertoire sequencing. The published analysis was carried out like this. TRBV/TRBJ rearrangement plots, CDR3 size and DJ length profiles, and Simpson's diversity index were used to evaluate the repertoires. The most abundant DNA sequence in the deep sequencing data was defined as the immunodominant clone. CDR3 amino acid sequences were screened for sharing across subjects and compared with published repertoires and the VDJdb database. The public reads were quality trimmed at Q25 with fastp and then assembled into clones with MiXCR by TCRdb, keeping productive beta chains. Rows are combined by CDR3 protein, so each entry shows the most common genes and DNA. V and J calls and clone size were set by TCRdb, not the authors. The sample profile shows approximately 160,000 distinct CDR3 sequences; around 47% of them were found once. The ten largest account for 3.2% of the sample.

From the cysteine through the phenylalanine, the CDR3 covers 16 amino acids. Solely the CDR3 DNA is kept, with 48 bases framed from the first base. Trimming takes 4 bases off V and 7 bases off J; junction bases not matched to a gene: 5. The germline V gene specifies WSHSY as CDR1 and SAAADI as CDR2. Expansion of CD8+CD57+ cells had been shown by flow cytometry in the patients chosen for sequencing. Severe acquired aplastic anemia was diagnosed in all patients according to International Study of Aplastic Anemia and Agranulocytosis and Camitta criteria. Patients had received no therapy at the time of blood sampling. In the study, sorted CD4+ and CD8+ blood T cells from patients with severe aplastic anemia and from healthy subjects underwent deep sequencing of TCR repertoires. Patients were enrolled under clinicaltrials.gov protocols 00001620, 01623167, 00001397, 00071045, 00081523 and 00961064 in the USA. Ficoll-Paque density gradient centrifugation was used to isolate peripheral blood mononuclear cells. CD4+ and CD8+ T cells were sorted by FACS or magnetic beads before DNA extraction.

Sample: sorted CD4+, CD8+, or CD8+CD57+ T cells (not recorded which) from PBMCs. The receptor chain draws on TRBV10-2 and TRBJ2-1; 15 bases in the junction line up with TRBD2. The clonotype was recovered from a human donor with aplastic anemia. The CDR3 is CASSAVGLAGGNEQFF. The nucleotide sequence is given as TGCGCCAGCAGTGCCGTCGGACTAGCGGGAGGGAATGAGCAGTTCTTC.